These T cell receptor beta chains were read from a single sample in a study of long-term antiretroviral therapy in people with HIV. Measured with immunoSEQ multiplex PCR; TCRdb has only the in-frame clones, and not every one. The data show about 25,000 clones, with about 80% seen just once and 11% held by the top ten. Sequenced here: unsorted PBMCs, sampled 1.1 years before starting antiretroviral therapy. These receptors all come from a woman aged 40 to 49 with HIV. The CDR3 runs from the conserved cysteine through the conserved F or W. Fields, in order: clone size, V gene, D gene, J gene, CDR3 protein, CDR3 DNA. The D gene is left open where the match is weak. Not every row has a clone size; where given, it reads once, few, many or a size class.

clone_size: .
v_call: TRBV4-2
d_call: .
j_call: TRBJ2-2
cdr3_aa: CASNLGGGEAGELFF
cdr3_nt: TGTGCCAGCAACCTAGGGGGGGGAGAGGCCGGGGAGCTGTTTTTT

clone_size: .
v_call: TRBV14
d_call: .
j_call: TRBJ2-4
cdr3_aa: CASSPWGNIQYF
cdr3_nt: TGTGCCAGCAGCCCTTGGGGTAACATTCAGTACTTC

clone_size: .
v_call: TRBV6-1
d_call: .
j_call: TRBJ1-1
cdr3_aa: CASSDQRAEAFF
cdr3_nt: TGTGCCAGCAGTGACCAGAGGGCTGAAGCTTTCTTT

clone_size: .
v_call: TRBV4-1
d_call: TRBD1
j_call: TRBJ1-5
cdr3_aa: CASSQTEQGAGQPQHF
cdr3_nt: TGCGCCAGCAGCCAAACAGAACAGGGGGCCGGGCAGCCCCAGCATTTT

clone_size: few
v_call: TRBV19
d_call: .
j_call: TRBJ1-2
cdr3_aa: CASSIDRVPYGYTF
cdr3_nt: TGTGCCAGTAGTATAGACAGAGTTCCATATGGCTACACCTTC

clone_size: .
v_call: TRBV28
d_call: .
j_call: TRBJ1-2
cdr3_aa: CASSSTGSSYGYTF
cdr3_nt: TGTGCCAGCAGCTCTACAGGGTCGAGCTATGGCTACACCTTC

clone_size: .
v_call: TRBV5-6
d_call: .
j_call: TRBJ2-7
cdr3_aa: CASSLAGGRHYEQYF
cdr3_nt: TGTGCCAGCAGCTTGGCTGGGGGCCGACACTACGAGCAGTACTTC

clone_size: .
v_call: TRBV5-1
d_call: TRBD1
j_call: TRBJ1-1
cdr3_aa: CASSLTGGSGTEAFF
cdr3_nt: TGCGCCAGCAGCTTGACAGGGGGATCGGGCACTGAAGCTTTCTTT

clone_size: few
v_call: TRBV5-4
d_call: TRBD1
j_call: TRBJ1-5
cdr3_aa: CASSLDRGPSTQHF
cdr3_nt: TGTGCCAGCAGCCTTGACAGGGGCCCCTCGACCCAGCATTTT

clone_size: .
v_call: TRBV5-1
d_call: TRBD1
j_call: TRBJ1-2
cdr3_aa: CASSLAGGYGYTF
cdr3_nt: TGCGCCAGCAGCTTGGCAGGGGGCTATGGCTACACCTTC

clone_size: .
v_call: TRBV5-1
d_call: .
j_call: TRBJ2-2
cdr3_aa: CASAGGSSGELFF
cdr3_nt: TGCGCCAGCGCCGGGGGAAGTTCCGGGGAGCTGTTTTTT

clone_size: .
v_call: TRBV30
d_call: TRBD2
j_call: TRBJ2-2
cdr3_aa: CAWSGAGGLTGELFF
cdr3_nt: TGTGCCTGGAGTGGAGCGGGGGGTCTCACCGGGGAGCTGTTTTTT

clone_size: .
v_call: TRBV6-6
d_call: .
j_call: TRBJ1-2
cdr3_aa: CASSYDSFYGYTF
cdr3_nt: TGTGCCAGCAGTTACGACAGCTTCTATGGCTACACCTTC

clone_size: .
v_call: TRBV6-6
d_call: TRBD2
j_call: TRBJ2-1
cdr3_aa: CASRDIAGGDNEQFF
cdr3_nt: TGTGCCAGCAGAGACATAGCGGGGGGCGACAATGAGCAGTTCTTC

clone_size: few
v_call: TRBV6-5
d_call: TRBD1
j_call: TRBJ1-2
cdr3_aa: CASSYAYRGAGYTF
cdr3_nt: TGTGCCAGCAGTTACGCTTACAGGGGAGCGGGCTACACCTTC

clone_size: .
v_call: TRBV5-5
d_call: TRBD1
j_call: TRBJ1-2
cdr3_aa: CASSFMGQGDYGYTF
cdr3_nt: TGTGCCAGCAGCTTTATGGGACAGGGCGACTATGGCTACACCTTC

clone_size: .
v_call: TRBV5-4
d_call: TRBD1
j_call: TRBJ1-1
cdr3_aa: CASSPRGLDTEAFF
cdr3_nt: TGTGCCAGCAGCCCCAGGGGGCTCGACACTGAAGCTTTCTTT

clone_size: .
v_call: TRBV9
d_call: .
j_call: TRBJ2-7
cdr3_aa: CASSPLPGSSYEQYF
cdr3_nt: TGTGCCAGCAGCCCCCTTCCCGGGAGCTCCTACGAGCAGTACTTC

clone_size: .
v_call: TRBV30
d_call: TRBD1
j_call: TRBJ2-7
cdr3_aa: CAWSVTGGEQYF
cdr3_nt: TGTGCCTGGAGTGTAACAGGGGGCGAGCAGTACTTC

clone_size: .
v_call: TRBV9
d_call: TRBD1
j_call: TRBJ1-2
cdr3_aa: CASSVGDRGRDNYGYTF
cdr3_nt: TGTGCCAGCAGCGTAGGGGACAGGGGGCGGGATAACTATGGCTACACCTTC

clone_size: .
v_call: TRBV10-2
d_call: TRBD1
j_call: TRBJ2-7
cdr3_aa: CASRVWGQGAYEQYF
cdr3_nt: TGCGCCAGCAGAGTATGGGGACAGGGAGCCTACGAGCAGTACTTC

clone_size: .
v_call: TRBV4-1
d_call: .
j_call: TRBJ2-6
cdr3_aa: CASSQVGGSGANVLTF
cdr3_nt: TGCGCCAGCAGCCAAGTTGGTGGTTCTGGGGCCAACGTCCTGACTTTC

clone_size: .
v_call: TRBV29-1
d_call: .
j_call: TRBJ2-6
cdr3_aa: CSVGVGGSGANVLTF
cdr3_nt: TGCAGCGTTGGTGTAGGGGGCTCTGGGGCCAACGTCCTGACTTTC

clone_size: .
v_call: TRBV1
d_call: .
j_call: TRBJ1-1
cdr3_aa: CTSSQDLRTGRSTEAFF
cdr3_nt: TGCACCAGCAGCCAAGATCTAAGAACAGGGAGGAGCACTGAAGCTTTCTTT

clone_size: .
v_call: TRBV5-4
d_call: .
j_call: TRBJ2-1
cdr3_aa: CASSFRASRYEQFF
cdr3_nt: TGTGCCAGCAGCTTTAGGGCTAGTAGGTATGAGCAGTTCTTC

clone_size: medium-sized
v_call: TRBV4-3
d_call: .
j_call: TRBJ2-2
cdr3_aa: CASSYRGRGELFF
cdr3_nt: TGCGCCAGCAGCTACCGAGGACGCGGGGAGCTGTTTTTT

clone_size: .
v_call: TRBV30
d_call: .
j_call: TRBJ2-2
cdr3_aa: CAWNLGLFTGELFF
cdr3_nt: TGTGCCTGGAATCTAGGACTTTTCACCGGGGAGCTGTTTTTT

clone_size: few
v_call: TRBV13
d_call: .
j_call: TRBJ1-2
cdr3_aa: CASSLRGDYGYTF
cdr3_nt: TGTGCCAGCAGCCTCAGGGGCGACTATGGCTACACCTTC

clone_size: .
v_call: TRBV7-9
d_call: TRBD2
j_call: TRBJ2-7
cdr3_aa: CASSLGLAGLSSYEQYF
cdr3_nt: TGTGCCAGCAGCTTGGGACTAGCGGGATTAAGCTCCTACGAGCAGTACTTC

clone_size: .
v_call: TRBV13
d_call: TRBD1
j_call: TRBJ1-2
cdr3_aa: CASSRDRGGYTF
cdr3_nt: TGTGCCAGCAGCCGCGACAGGGGCGGCTACACCTTC

clone_size: .
v_call: TRBV4-2
d_call: .
j_call: TRBJ1-4
cdr3_aa: CASSQDPGFGGEKLFF
cdr3_nt: TGTGCCAGCAGCCAAGACCCGGGATTCGGCGGTGAAAAACTGTTTTTT

clone_size: .
v_call: TRBV4-3
d_call: .
j_call: TRBJ1-2
cdr3_aa: CASSQGSGIHSNYGYTF
cdr3_nt: TGCGCCAGCAGCCAAGGTTCCGGGATACACTCTAACTATGGCTACACCTTC

clone_size: .
v_call: TRBV30
d_call: .
j_call: TRBJ1-3
cdr3_aa: CAWSVSGSSGNTIYF
cdr3_nt: TGTGCCTGGAGTGTATCCGGTTCCTCTGGAAACACCATATATTTT

clone_size: .
v_call: TRBV5-1
d_call: TRBD2
j_call: TRBJ2-3
cdr3_aa: CASSWTSGGTDTQYF
cdr3_nt: TGCGCCAGCAGCTGGACTAGCGGGGGGACAGATACGCAGTATTTT

clone_size: .
v_call: TRBV7-8
d_call: TRBD2
j_call: TRBJ2-1
cdr3_aa: CASSRPRYSAGVSYNEQFF
cdr3_nt: TGTGCCAGCAGCCGCCCCAGATACTCGGCGGGGGTCTCTTACAATGAGCAGTTCTTC

clone_size: .
v_call: TRBV10-1
d_call: .
j_call: TRBJ2-4
cdr3_aa: CASSPFDLAKNIQYF
cdr3_nt: TGCGCCAGCAGCCCCTTTGACCTAGCCAAAAACATTCAGTACTTC

clone_size: .
v_call: TRBV5-1
d_call: .
j_call: TRBJ2-1
cdr3_aa: CASSLDPEGEQFF
cdr3_nt: TGCGCCAGCAGCCTGGACCCGGAGGGTGAGCAGTTCTTC

clone_size: .
v_call: TRBV7-2
d_call: .
j_call: TRBJ1-2
cdr3_aa: CASSPTYGGGYGYTF
cdr3_nt: TGTGCCAGCAGCCCTACCTATGGAGGGGGGTATGGCTACACCTTC

clone_size: .
v_call: TRBV6-5
d_call: TRBD2
j_call: TRBJ2-7
cdr3_aa: CASRRGLADSYEQYF
cdr3_nt: TGTGCCAGCAGAAGGGGACTAGCGGATTCCTACGAGCAGTACTTC

clone_size: few
v_call: TRBV19
d_call: .
j_call: TRBJ2-7
cdr3_aa: CASNQGPTREQYF
cdr3_nt: TGTGCCAGTAATCAGGGTCCTACGAGAGAGCAGTACTTC

clone_size: .
v_call: TRBV7-9
d_call: .
j_call: TRBJ1-6
cdr3_aa: CASSLGEGYSPLHF
cdr3_nt: TGTGCCAGCAGCCTAGGGGAGGGATATTCACCCCTCCACTTT

clone_size: .
v_call: TRBV5-4
d_call: TRBD2
j_call: TRBJ2-5
cdr3_aa: CASSVSGGEETQYF
cdr3_nt: TGTGCCAGCAGCGTCAGCGGGGGGGAGGAGACCCAGTACTTC